A selection of T cell receptor beta chains follows, all from one sample in a study of T cells in Graves' hyperthyroidism and ophthalmopathy. TCRdb independently ran MiXCR on the multiplex PCR reads; one entry per CDR3 protein. The profile shows 600,000 or so distinct CDR3 sequences, roughly 15% of them singletons. Sequencing input: blood. These receptors were obtained from a woman between 50 and 59 years old with Graves' ophthalmopathy. Each CDR3 is given with its conserved first and last residue. A D gene is named only where the DNA matches it firmly. Size is omitted from some rows. Given values are once, few, many or a class for expanded clones.

v_gene: TRBV11-3; d_gene: TRBD2; j_gene: TRBJ2-1; abundance: many; CDR3nt: TGTGCCAGCAGCTTAGATCCTCATAGCGGGAGAACCTACAATGAGCAGTTCTTC; CDR3aa: CASSLDPHSGRTYNEQFF
v_gene: TRBV9; d_gene: TRBD2; j_gene: TRBJ2-7; abundance: few; CDR3nt: TGTGCCAGCAGCGTAGTAATGGCGGGAGGGAACGAGCAGTACTTC; CDR3aa: CASSVVMAGGNEQYF
v_gene: TRBV7-6; d_gene: .; j_gene: TRBJ2-2; abundance: .; CDR3nt: TGTGCCAGCAGCTCCGACATAAAGCTGTTCTCCGGGGAGCTGTTTTTT; CDR3aa: CASSSDIKLFSGELFF
v_gene: TRBV12-5; d_gene: TRBD2; j_gene: TRBJ2-5; abundance: many; CDR3nt: TGTGCTAGTGGTTCTAGCGGGAGGGAAGAGACCCAGTACTTC; CDR3aa: CASGSSGREETQYF
v_gene: TRBV12-3/TRBV12-4; d_gene: TRBD1; j_gene: TRBJ2-2; abundance: many; CDR3nt: TGTGCCAGCAGTTTGATCGGGACAGGGGTTCGGGGCACCGGGGAGCTGTTTTTT; CDR3aa: CASSLIGTGVRGTGELFF
v_gene: TRBV18; d_gene: TRBD2; j_gene: TRBJ2-1; abundance: .; CDR3nt: TGTACCAGCTCGCCGGGACTAGCGGGGTCCAATGAGCAGTTCTTC; CDR3aa: CTSSPGLAGSNEQFF
v_gene: TRBV6-1; d_gene: .; j_gene: TRBJ1-6; abundance: few; CDR3nt: TGTGCCAGCAGTTACCGGGCAGGGGATATTTCACCCCTCCACTTT; CDR3aa: CASSYRAGDISPLHF
v_gene: TRBV20-1; d_gene: .; j_gene: TRBJ2-1; abundance: many; CDR3nt: TGCAGTGCTAGAAAGGGAGTGTCCTACAATGAGCAGTTCTTC; CDR3aa: CSARKGVSYNEQFF
v_gene: TRBV12-3/TRBV12-4; d_gene: .; j_gene: TRBJ2-3; abundance: many; CDR3nt: TGTGCCAGCAGTCCCTCTCGGAGCGGCGGGGCAGATACGCAGTATTTT; CDR3aa: CASSPSRSGGADTQYF
v_gene: TRBV6-1; d_gene: .; j_gene: TRBJ2-7; abundance: many; CDR3nt: TGTGCCAGCAGTGAAATTGGTGGAACCTACTACGAGCAGTACTTC; CDR3aa: CASSEIGGTYYEQYF
v_gene: TRBV27; d_gene: .; j_gene: TRBJ1-5; abundance: .; CDR3nt: TGTGCCAGCAGTTTAAGCATATTAAATCAGCCCCAGCATTTT; CDR3aa: CASSLSILNQPQHF
v_gene: TRBV6-5; d_gene: .; j_gene: TRBJ2-1; abundance: few; CDR3nt: TGTGCCAGCAGTTACTCCCCCATTTCCAATGAGCAGTTCTTC; CDR3aa: CASSYSPISNEQFF
v_gene: TRBV7-9; d_gene: TRBD2; j_gene: TRBJ2-1; abundance: once; CDR3nt: TGTGCCAGCAGCTCGGGACTAGCGGGAGCCGTTTCCTACAATGAGCAGTTCTTC; CDR3aa: CASSSGLAGAVSYNEQFF
v_gene: TRBV2; d_gene: TRBD1; j_gene: TRBJ1-1; abundance: many; CDR3nt: TGTGCCAGCAACACCCCCGACAGGGGGCCCACTGAAGCTTTCTTT; CDR3aa: CASNTPDRGPTEAFF
v_gene: TRBV9; d_gene: TRBD1; j_gene: TRBJ1-1; abundance: many; CDR3nt: TGTGCCAGCAGCGTGCAAGGGGGCGCCCGCACTGAAGCTTTCTTT; CDR3aa: CASSVQGGARTEAFF
v_gene: TRBV10-3; d_gene: TRBD2; j_gene: TRBJ2-3; abundance: many; CDR3nt: TGTGCCACAAGCGGGAGGGAAGATACGCAGTATTTT; CDR3aa: CATSGREDTQYF
v_gene: TRBV28; d_gene: .; j_gene: TRBJ2-7; abundance: few; CDR3nt: TGTGCCAGCAGTTTACCCGGGAAATACGAGCAGTACTTC; CDR3aa: CASSLPGKYEQYF
v_gene: TRBV20-1; d_gene: TRBD2; j_gene: TRBJ2-1; abundance: .; CDR3nt: TGCAGTCAAGGACTAGCGGGGCCCATAAGATCGCTTAATGAGCAGTTCTTC; CDR3aa: CSQGLAGPIRSLNEQFF
v_gene: TRBV6-1; d_gene: .; j_gene: TRBJ1-5; abundance: .; CDR3nt: TGTGCCAGCAGTGAAACGGGCAGGGCAGGCAATCAGCCCCAGCATTTT; CDR3aa: CASSETGRAGNQPQHF
v_gene: TRBV6-1; d_gene: .; j_gene: TRBJ1-5; abundance: many; CDR3nt: TGTGCCAGCAGTGAGGGGTGGACCCAGCCCCAGCATTTT; CDR3aa: CASSEGWTQPQHF
v_gene: TRBV28; d_gene: .; j_gene: TRBJ1-5; abundance: few; CDR3nt: TGTGCCAGCAGTTTTATAGGCTTCAATCAGCCCCAGCATTTT; CDR3aa: CASSFIGFNQPQHF
v_gene: TRBV4-1; d_gene: .; j_gene: TRBJ2-3; abundance: .; CDR3nt: TGCGCCAGCAGCCAGGTAGCGGATCTTAGCACAGATACGCAGTATTTT; CDR3aa: CASSQVADLSTDTQYF
v_gene: TRBV4-3; d_gene: .; j_gene: TRBJ2-7; abundance: few; CDR3nt: TGCGCCAGCAGCCAAGATCTAGCATGGGGACGTTACGAGCAGTACTTC; CDR3aa: CASSQDLAWGRYEQYF
v_gene: TRBV28; d_gene: TRBD2; j_gene: TRBJ2-7; abundance: many; CDR3nt: TGTGCCAGCAGTACCCCCGGGACTAGCGTGACCTACGAGCAGTACTTC; CDR3aa: CASSTPGTSVTYEQYF
v_gene: TRBV28; d_gene: TRBD1; j_gene: TRBJ2-5; abundance: many; CDR3nt: TGTGCCAGCAGGCCGGGGGGACAGGGTGAGGAGACCCAGTACTTC; CDR3aa: CASRPGGQGEETQYF
v_gene: TRBV6-6; d_gene: TRBD1; j_gene: TRBJ1-3; abundance: .; CDR3nt: TGTGCCAGCAGTTACTCACCCGGGACAGGGGTTGGAAACACCATATATTTT; CDR3aa: CASSYSPGTGVGNTIYF
v_gene: TRBV27; d_gene: .; j_gene: TRBJ2-1; abundance: many; CDR3nt: TGTGCCAGCAGTTCCCTAGCGAAAAACTACAATGAGCAGTTCTTC; CDR3aa: CASSSLAKNYNEQFF